This TCR beta chain was sequenced in a study of a mutant IDH1 vaccine in newly diagnosed glioma. At the level of the study: Patients under treatment included roughly 60% males and about 38% females and had a mean age of around 40 years.

V dropped 7 bases and J dropped 1 base, with 13 bases sitting between them. The germline CDR1 and CDR2 sequences are SQVTM and ANQGSEA. This CDR3 has 13 residues. The time point was: week 35, safety follow-up. In the vaccine, a single dose held 300 ug of the mutant IDH1 20-mer peptide, along with topical imiquimod. This clone was counted only a few times. Its antigen is still unknown. The repertoire was sequenced with immunoSEQ multiplex PCR; TCRdb's copy has only in-frame clones and lacks some. The sample includes fewer than 55,000 clones, around 86% seen only once; the top ten take 4.5% to 5.5%. The sample consisted of PBMCs, taken from a glioma patient whose treatment included an IDH1 peptide vaccine. The receptor was isolated from a woman in her 40s with glioma. Some clones in this sample may be carry-over from other donors' samples. The gene calls are TRBV29-1 and TRBJ2-5; possibly TRBD1 for D (6 bases). The CDR3 loop is CSGNRALQETQYF. In DNA, the CDR3 is TGCAGCGGTAACAGGGCCCTCCAAGAGACCCAGTACTTC.